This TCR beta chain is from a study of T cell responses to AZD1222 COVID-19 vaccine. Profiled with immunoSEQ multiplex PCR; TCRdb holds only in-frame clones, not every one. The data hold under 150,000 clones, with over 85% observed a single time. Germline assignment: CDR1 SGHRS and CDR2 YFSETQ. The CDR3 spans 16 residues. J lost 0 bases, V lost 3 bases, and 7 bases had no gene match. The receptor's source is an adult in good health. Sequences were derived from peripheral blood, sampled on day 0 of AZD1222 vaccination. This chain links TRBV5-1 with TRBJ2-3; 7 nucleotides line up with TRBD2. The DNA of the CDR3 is TGCGCCAGCAGCTGGGGAGCGGGAACTAGCACAGATACGCAGTATTTT. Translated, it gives CASSWGAGTSTDTQYF.